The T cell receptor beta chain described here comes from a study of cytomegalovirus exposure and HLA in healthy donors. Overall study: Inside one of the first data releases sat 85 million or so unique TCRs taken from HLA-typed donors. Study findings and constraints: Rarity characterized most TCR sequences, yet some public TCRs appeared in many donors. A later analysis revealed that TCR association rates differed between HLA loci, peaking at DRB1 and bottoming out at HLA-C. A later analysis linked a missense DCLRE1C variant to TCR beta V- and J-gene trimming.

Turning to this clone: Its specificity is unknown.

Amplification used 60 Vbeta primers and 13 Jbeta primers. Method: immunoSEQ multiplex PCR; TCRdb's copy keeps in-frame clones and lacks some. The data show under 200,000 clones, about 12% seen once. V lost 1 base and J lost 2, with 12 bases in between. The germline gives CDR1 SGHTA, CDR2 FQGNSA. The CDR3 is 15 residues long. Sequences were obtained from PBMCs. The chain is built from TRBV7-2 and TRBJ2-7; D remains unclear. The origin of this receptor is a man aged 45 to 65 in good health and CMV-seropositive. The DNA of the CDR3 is TGTGCCAGCAGCTTAGGTCAGGTTAGGACCTACGAGCAGTACTTC. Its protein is CASSLGQVRTYEQYF.